One and the same sample provided the 5 T cell receptor beta chains below, sequenced in a study of T cells in Graves' hyperthyroidism and ophthalmopathy. Amplified regions were TCR beta CDR3 sequences from RNA transcripts. The HTBI primer set served for first-round RT-PCR of the TCR CDR3. From the multiplex PCR reads, TCRdb called clonotypes with MiXCR, one entry per CDR3 protein. This sample has more than 350,000 distinct CDR3 sequences; about 15% occur once, and the top ten carry 32%. Input material: blood. These receptor sequences come from a woman aged 25 to 39 with Graves' hyperthyroidism.

J is TRBJ2-5 and V is TRBV6-1; 11 positions match TRBD1. CDR1 is MNHNS and CDR2 is SASEGT in the germline V gene. This CDR3 has 14 amino acids. The V segment lost 6 bases and the J segment 5 bases; nucleotides outside the gene matches: 5. The CDR3 DNA follows: TGTGCCAGCAGCCGGACAGGGGGCTGGGAGACCCAGTACTTC. This gives the protein CASSRTGGWETQYF.

This clonotype was found a few times. DNA of the CDR3: TGCAGTGCTAGAGATAGGACTCTGGGTAGTTACAATGAGCAGTTCTTC. It yields the protein CSARDRTLGSYNEQFF. This rearrangement joins TRBV20-1 to TRBJ2-1; possibly TRBD2 for D (5 bases). The CDR3 runs to 16 residues. Germline lookup yields CDR1 DFQATT and CDR2 SNEGSKA (reference sequence). The V end was cut by 0 bases, the J end by 4 bases, with 16 bases between.

This chain connects TRBV5-1 to TRBJ2-7; 7 positions agree with TRBD1. The V gene end was trimmed by 4 bases and the J gene end by 4 bases; junction bases not matched to a gene: 11. There are 15 residues in the CDR3. Germline V gene sequence: CDR1 SGHRS, CDR2 YFSETQ. CDR3: CASSHSQGGGYEQYF. In DNA, the CDR3 is TGCGCCAGCAGCCACTCTCAAGGGGGCGGATACGAGCAGTACTTC.

This clonotype has a count of ten or more. The chain employs TRBV28 and TRBJ2-7; D is unclear. Germline V gene data show CDR1 as MDHEN and CDR2 as SYDVKM. CDR3 length: 13 amino acids. Trimming cost V 8 bases and J 2 bases, with 13 bases left between them. CDR3: CASDSRPTYEQYF. The CDR3 DNA sequence: TGTGCCAGCGACTCCAGGCCCACCTACGAGCAGTACTTC.

A few counts support this clonotype. This chain connects TRBV20-1 to TRBJ2-7, with no clear D. The germline V gene encodes CDR1 DFQATT and CDR2 SNEGSKA (reference sequence). The CDR3 has 15 residues. Trimming pared 4 bases from V and 2 bases from J, leaving 18 bases between. The CDR3 bases are TGCAGTGCTATAACTTTGGACGGCCGCCCCTACGAGCAGTACTTC. It codes for CSAITLDGRPYEQYF.